This T cell receptor (beta chain) was identified during a study of T cell repertoires in cytomegalovirus infection. Study-level information: Recently identified HLA-C-restricted CMV epitopes were used, and well-studied HLA-B-restricted CMV epitopes were used as well. Public signatures in TCR beta pointed to CMV infection and matching HLA type. Study-wide findings and caveats: Ex vivo responses were dominated by HLA-C-restricted CMV-specific TCR beta clonotypes. CMV carriers with the relevant HLA were identified by cumulative public TCR beta family frequency.

To note about this clonotype: The antigen is not known.

With V trimmed by 1 base and J by 9 bases, 3 bases remained unmatched. Germline loops: CDR1 KGHSH, CDR2 LQKENI. The CDR3 length is 14 residues. TCRdb processed the reads anew with MiXCR; each CDR3 protein has one entry. This table holds about 340,000 distinct CDR3 sequences, 25% to 35% found once. The source of this sequence is a human donor in good health (CMV status not recorded). Some clones in this sample may be carry-over from other donors' samples. The specimen comprised cultured PBMCs, sampled from culture after CMV antigen stimulation. This chain uses TRBV18 with TRBJ2-1; 10 nucleotides align to TRBD2. CDR3 bases: TGTGCCAGCTCACCACGGGGACTAGCGCCTGAGCAGTTCTTC. It codes for CASSPRGLAPEQFF. Complete variable domain (other parts from reference TRBV18 and TRBJ2-1): NAGVMQNPRHLVRRRGQEARLRCSPMKGHSHVYWYRQLPEEGLKFMVYLQKENIIDESGMPKERFSAEFPKEGPSILRIQQVVRGDSAAYFCASSPRGLAPEQFFGPGTRLTVL.